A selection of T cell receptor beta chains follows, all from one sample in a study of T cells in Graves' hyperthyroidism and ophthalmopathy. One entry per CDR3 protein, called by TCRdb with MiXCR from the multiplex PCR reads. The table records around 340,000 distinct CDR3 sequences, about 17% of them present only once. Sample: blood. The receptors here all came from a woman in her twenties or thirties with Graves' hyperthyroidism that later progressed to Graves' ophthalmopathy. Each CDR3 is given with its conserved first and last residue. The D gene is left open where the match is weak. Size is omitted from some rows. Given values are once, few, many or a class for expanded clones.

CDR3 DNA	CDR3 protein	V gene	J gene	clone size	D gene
TGTGCCAGCAGTGAGTTGCCCGGGCAGGGGAACAATGAGCAGTTCTTC	CASSELPGQGNNEQFF	TRBV6-1	TRBJ2-1	.	.
TGTGCCATCAGGGGGACAGGCCTTGGGGAGCAGTTCTTC	CAIRGTGLGEQFF	TRBV10-3	TRBJ2-1	many	TRBD1
TGTGCCACCAGTGATCGGGCGGGAGGTCCAGAGACCCAGTACTTC	CATSDRAGGPETQYF	TRBV24-1	TRBJ2-5	many	TRBD2
TGTGCCAGCAGTCCCCCCCCCGGCAATGAGCAGTTCTTC	CASSPPPGNEQFF	TRBV28	TRBJ2-1	.	.
TGTGCCAGCAGTGAAGGCCAGGGAAGAAACACTGAAGCTTTCTTT	CASSEGQGRNTEAFF	TRBV6-1	TRBJ1-1	many	.
TGTGCCAGCAGCTCCGACAGGGGGCGGGCTGGGGCCAACGTCCTGACTTTC	CASSSDRGRAGANVLTF	TRBV7-9	TRBJ2-6	few	TRBD1
TGTGCCAGCAGTGCTTCGGCGGAGAAGGGGCGAACTTCCTTT	CASSASAEKGRTSF	TRBV2	TRBJ1-1	.	.
TGTGCCACCAGTGATGGAACCGGGACTAGCGGGAGTGAGCCCTACAATGAGCAGTTCTTC	CATSDGTGTSGSEPYNEQFF	TRBV24-1	TRBJ2-1	.	TRBD2
TGTGCCAGCAGTGCGACGGGGTTTGACACTGAAGCTTTCTTT	CASSATGFDTEAFF	TRBV2	TRBJ1-1	.	.
TGTGCCAGCAGCTCCGGTGCCACGGTGGATCAGCCCCAGCATTTT	CASSSGATVDQPQHF	TRBV11-2	TRBJ1-5	many	.
TGTGCCAGCAGCCAAGATCGGGACAGTAACTATGGCTACACCTTC	CASSQDRDSNYGYTF	TRBV3-1	TRBJ1-2	many	TRBD1
TGTGCCAGCACCTACAGTAGCTCCTACGAGCAGTACTTC	CASTYSSSYEQYF	TRBV2	TRBJ2-7	many	.
TGTGCCAGCACCCCAGGAGGGAGAAACACTGAAGCTTTCTTT	CASTPGGRNTEAFF	TRBV9	TRBJ1-1	.	.
TGTGCCACCGAGCCGACAGTCGGTAGGGGCTACACCTTC	CATEPTVGRGYTF	TRBV15	TRBJ1-2	many	.